This T cell receptor beta chain was sequenced during a study of shared clonotypes between healthy human individuals (dated by TCRdb to the early 2020s). Context from the whole study: The cohort comprised two women and a few men aged 18 to 49 years. For each donor, CD4 naive and CD4 memory were each given three plates, CD8 naive was given two plates, and CD8 memory was given one plate. Between about 0.85 and 10 billion PBMCs per donor were obtained by leukapheresis. To estimate repertoire size and how much clonotype sharing occurs between individuals, the study deeply sequenced the blood TCR repertoires of 4 to 6 healthy adults. To increase sequencing depth and limit assay-specific biases, different laboratories used diverse techniques to prepare libraries and sequence TCR repertoires.

What the work shows at the level of the full study, not this receptor alone: The small number of donors limited the genetic and exposure-history diversity represented. Naive subsets generally had larger estimated clonotype richness than memory subsets. Sampling was restricted to blood, and TCR repertoires in tissues likely differ from the TCR repertoires found in blood. Pairwise subsampling led to the expectation that sequencing depth would affect the degree of clonotype sharing among donors. Higher generation probabilities were observed for clonotypes shared by all four sorted-subset donors than for non-shared clonotypes. Sharing across four donors was observed for around 5% of naive CD4, under 4% of naive CD8, around 2.5% of memory CD4, and around 0.44% of memory CD8 clonotypes. Rarefaction of sorted-subset datasets indicated incomplete sequencing despite the large sequencing depth.

Healthy HIV-negative adults with no recently reported acute infections or vaccinations were included as donors. Every donor was a Caucasian adult residing in Nashville, Tennessee, USA. Magnetic negative selection was used to enrich CD4+ T cells, after which naive cells were positively selected on CD45RA and the negative fraction became the memory subset. Blood was collected by leukapheresis, and PBMCs were isolated by Ficoll-Histopaque density gradient centrifugation and then cryopreserved in liquid nitrogen vapor phase. Analytical flow cytometry was used to check the purity and quantity of every magnetically sorted T cell population. Genomic DNA was isolated from every sorted fraction and measured by UV absorbance on a Nanodrop 2000c. The CDR3 measures 12 amino acids from cysteine to phenylalanine. The CDR3 DNA has 36 bases and is translated from base 1. V trim: 7 bases; J trim: 4 bases; unmatched bases: 7. CDR1 is given as SQVTM and CDR2 as ANQGSEA, both from the germline V gene.

This clone has just one count. No cognate antigen has been identified for it. Within one base of it there is no much larger clone, and no base qualities were kept. TCR CDR3 regions were amplified from genomic DNA by multiplex PCR using the deep immunoSEQ assay. Extracted genomic DNA from each cell subset was distributed evenly across all wells of several immunoSEQ 96-well plates, and each plate was treated as a replicate. For sorted subsets, 200 to 250 ng of genomic DNA, equivalent to 30,000 or so T cell genomes, went into each replicate PCR. Purified libraries were quantified with a Qubit 3.0 fluorometer, sized on a Bioanalyzer 2100, and re-quantified with the KAPA Library Quantification kit. Every immunoSEQ 96-well plate was sequenced on a dedicated single-read 150-cycle Illumina NextSeq 550 flow cell. From the authors' description of their analysis: Because the immunoSEQ output held only junctional sequences and lacked quality scores, the filtering could not match the filtering applied to full-length reads. Sequences were annotated with PyIR, a Python wrapper for IgBLAST v1.9, using IMGT germline references to assign V/J genes and CDR3. Reads were filtered out if the reads had weak V/J assignments (E-value above 1e-6), no CDR3, stop codons, out-of-frame junctions, or ambiguous translated residues. V3J clonotypes were defined as sequences sharing the same inferred V gene, J gene, and CDR3 amino acid sequence. The percentage overlap between two repertoires was calculated by dividing the number of shared unique clonotypes by the size of the smaller repertoire. Three approaches were used to assess repertoire richness: RTK rarefaction, the Chao1 estimator, and Recon v2.1 estimates of unobserved clonotypes. For all TCRbeta clonotypes obtained by the gDNA method from four donors, generation probabilities were computed with OLGA. The immuneACCESS repertoire file appears here via TCRdb, limited to in-frame rearrangements. These files lack a portion of the clones; in checked studies, under half of the deficit traces to unresolved V genes, and the cause of the others is not known. That table supplies the V and J calls and clone size; D and trimming were determined from the DNA. This sample is represented by around 750,000 clones; around two thirds of them were singletons. The biggest ten clones account for about 1.7% of the sample.

This sequence was found in a woman in her twenties or thirties in good health. This chain joins TRBV29-1 to TRBJ2-7; 7 central bases correspond to TRBD1. The specimen sequenced was memory CD4+ T cells sorted from blood. Interpreted using the paper, the cell subset or site label stands for: CD45RA-negative fraction. The CDR3 region reads CSARTGRYEQYF. The base sequence is TGCAGCGCTCGGACAGGAAGGTACGAGCAGTACTTC.